This T cell receptor beta chain was observed in a study of blood T cells in healthy people across ages. Individuals who donated were healthy Caucasians from Russia aged about 6 to 100. Study-level points and caveats: Compared with aged donors, long-lived donors showed fewer expanded clones, suggesting selection.

This clonotype appeared once. Its cognate antigen is unknown. The J segment lost 5 bases and the V segment lost 4 bases, leaving 7 bases of the junction unmatched. This CDR3 comprises 15 residues. Next came a second PCR, run for roughly 6 to 11 cycles, which used a sample-barcoded 5' primer along with a J-beta primer mix. Tagging of each cDNA molecule was performed by a template-switch adaptor with 12 random nucleotides. TCRdb independently ran MiXCR on the 5' RACE reads; one entry per CDR3 protein. The sample shows roughly 2 million distinct CDR3 sequences, around half of them seen only once. The clonotype originates from a woman between 40 and 50 years old in good health. V and J are TRBV12-3 or TRBV12-4 and TRBJ2-5; 10 positions agree with TRBD1. The sample consisted of blood. The CDR3 is CASSSGTGAGETQYF. CDR3 coding DNA: TGTGCCAGCAGTTCCGGGACAGGGGCTGGGGAGACCCAGTACTTC.